What follows are 15 T cell receptor beta chains derived from one specimen sequenced in a study of cytomegalovirus exposure and HLA in healthy donors. PCR primers comprised 60 Vbeta and 13 Jbeta primers. TCRdb's table, derived via immunoSEQ multiplex PCR, lists solely in-frame clones and lacks some. Among 190,000 or so clones listed, 82% were seen once. What was sequenced was PBMCs. These receptors were obtained from a woman aged 45 to 65 in good health and CMV-seropositive.

This chain uses TRBV10-2 with TRBJ2-3, with D maybe TRBD2 (6 bases). Germline CDR1 and CDR2: WSHSY and SAAADI. The CDR3 runs 15 residues. V lost 8 bases and J lost 6, with 21 bases in between. CDR3 protein: CASADGGRRFDTQYF. The DNA of the CDR3 is TGCGCCAGCGCTGATGGGGGGAGAAGATTTGATACGCAGTATTTT.

V is TRBV28 and J is TRBJ2-3; TRBD2 aligns across 11 bases. The junction had 5 bases not matched to a gene; V was cut back by 4 bases and J by 5 bases. This CDR3 is 15 amino acids long. Germline CDR1 MDHEN, CDR2 SYDVKM. This CDR3 reads CASSSTSGKKDTQYF. CDR3 bases: TGTGCCAGCAGTTCGACTAGCGGGAAGAAAGATACGCAGTATTTT.

This clone was picked up one time. This chain joins TRBV7-2 and TRBJ2-3, with D possibly being TRBD1 (5 bases). Germline V gene data show CDR1 as SGHTA and CDR2 as FQGNSA. The CDR3 length is 14 residues. V lost 1 base to trimming and J lost 5 bases, with 10 bases between them. The CDR3 region is CASSLVGRRDTQYF. The CDR3 region has the DNA TGTGCCAGCAGCTTAGTGGGGCGGAGAGATACGCAGTATTTT.

This clone was seen a handful of times. The chain combines TRBV11-2 with TRBJ1-1, with unresolved D. Trimming stripped 2 bases from V and 7 bases from J, with 14 bases between. Germline V gene lookup returns CDR1 SGHAT and CDR2 FQNNGV. CDR3 size: 14 residues. The CDR3 region has the DNA TGTGCCAGCAGCTTACCCCAGAGGGTAAGTGAAGCTTTCTTT. It specifies CASSLPQRVSEAFF.

Comment on this clone: Mismatch with germline at one junction end may stem from a read error. The same CDR3 is also encoded by other DNA sequences in this sample. This chain connects TRBV7-9 to TRBJ2-7; 7 positions match TRBD1. Germline V gene lookup returns CDR1 SEHNR and CDR2 FQNEAQ (reference sequence). The CDR3 runs 12 residues. The DNA of the CDR3 is TGTTCCAGCAGTCGGGACAGCTACGAGCAGTACTTC. This codes for CSSSRDSYEQYF.

This chain links TRBV28 with TRBJ1-2; D is ambiguous. CDR1 is MDHEN, CDR2 SYDVKM, per germline. This CDR3 has 14 amino acids. Between the trimmed V and J ends, which lost 6 bases and 3 bases, there was a span of 14 bases. The CDR3, as DNA: TGTGCCAGCAGCCTACCACAGATGGACTATGGCTACACCTTC. Translating it yields CASSLPQMDYGYTF.

The rearrangement links TRBV7-3 to TRBJ2-3; no definite D call. Germline CDR1 is SGHTA and CDR2 is FQGTGA. The V gene lost 4 bases and the J gene lost 3 bases, with 14 bases spanning the gap. The CDR3 spans 15 residues. CDR3 residues: CASSSHGARTDTQYF. The CDR3 DNA reads TGTGCCAGCAGCTCTCACGGAGCAAGGACAGATACGCAGTATTTT.

V gene TRBV2 combines with J gene TRBJ2-5; 8 positions match TRBD2. The ends lost 4 bases at V and 5 bases at J; junction bases unmatched: 12. There are 16 residues in the CDR3. From germline, CDR1 is SNHLY and CDR2 FYNNEI. In DNA, the CDR3 is TGTGCCAGCAGTGCGTTGGTCGGGGGGGCCAGGGAGACCCAGTACTTC. It codes for CASSALVGGARETQYF.

Turning to this clone: The junction departs from the called germline gene at one end, perhaps through a read error. The chain joins TRBV7-9 to TRBJ2-3; D is possibly TRBD1 (5 bases). Germline V gene data show CDR1 as SEHNR and CDR2 as FQNEAQ (reference sequence). This CDR3 is 15 amino acids long. CDR3 sequence: CSSSLGSPRADTQYF. In nucleotides, the CDR3 is TGTTCCAGCAGCTTAGGGTCACCCAGGGCAGATACGCAGTATTTT.

This sequence joins TRBV18 and TRBJ2-3, with TRBD2 as a possible D gene (5 bases). Trimming removed 4 bases at V and 8 bases at J, with 22 bases between. This CDR3 comprises 16 residues. Germline V gene lookup returns CDR1 KGHSH and CDR2 LQKENI. The CDR3: CASSLEDPSGIGTQYF. CDR3 in DNA: TGTGCCAGCTCACTTGAAGACCCGTCGGGGATAGGTACGCAGTATTTT.

This sequence joins TRBV5-1 and TRBJ1-2; TRBD1 agrees at 8 bases. Trimming cost V 3 bases and J 6 bases; bases outside gene matches: 7. This CDR3 has 14 residues. Germline V gene lookup returns CDR1 SGHRS and CDR2 YFSETQ. The CDR3: CASSSTGVGDGYTF. CDR3 sequence (DNA): TGCGCCAGCAGCTCGACAGGGGTGGGGGATGGCTACACCTTC.

The chain joins TRBV27 to TRBJ1-6; 11 nucleotides line up with TRBD1. The CDR3 loop spans 16 amino acids. Trimming cost V 7 bases and J 7 bases; bases outside gene matches: 9. CDR1 is MNHEY, CDR2 SMNVEV, per germline (reference sequence). CDR3 amino acids: CASKTGTGGWNSPLHF. CDR3 DNA: TGTGCCAGCAAAACCGGGACAGGGGGGTGGAATTCACCCCTCCACTTT.

Concerning this clone itself: Other DNA variants within this sample encode the same CDR3. The CDR3: CASSSTGVGETQYF. CDR3 bases: TGCGCCAGCAGCTCTACAGGGGTAGGGGAGACCCAGTACTTC. The chain carries TRBV5-1 and TRBJ2-5; 7 nucleotides align to TRBD1. V lost 3 bases, J lost 5 bases, and 7 bases stayed unmatched. The CDR3 loop spans 14 amino acids. Germline V gene lookup returns CDR1 SGHRS and CDR2 YFSETQ. The variable domain in full, completed from reference TRBV5-1 and TRBJ2-5, reads KAGVTQTPRYLIKTRGQQVTLSCSPISGHRSVSWYQQTPGQGLQFLFEYFSETQRNKGNFPGRFSGRQFSNSRSEMNVSTLELGDSALYLCASSSTGVGETQYFGPGTRLLVL.

The CDR3 DNA sequence: TGTGCCAGCAGGGGTGGACAGTTCAATAGGGAAAAACTGTTTTTT. The encoded protein is CASRGGQFNREKLFF. V is TRBV28 and J is TRBJ1-4; possibly TRBD1 for D (6 bases). V was clipped by 6 bases and J by 8 bases, with 19 bases between them. This CDR3 comprises 15 residues. In germline, CDR1 is MDHEN, CDR2 SYDVKM.

The chain links TRBV19 to TRBJ2-1; a possible D gene is TRBD2 (6 bases). The CDR3 is 11 residues long. CDR1 and CDR2 from the germline V gene are LNHDA and SQIVND (reference sequence). Trimming removed 8 bases at V and 9 bases at J, with 11 bases between. The CDR3 loop is CASRGWGEQFF. The CDR3 nucleotides are TGTGCCAGTCGGGGGTGGGGTGAGCAGTTCTTC.